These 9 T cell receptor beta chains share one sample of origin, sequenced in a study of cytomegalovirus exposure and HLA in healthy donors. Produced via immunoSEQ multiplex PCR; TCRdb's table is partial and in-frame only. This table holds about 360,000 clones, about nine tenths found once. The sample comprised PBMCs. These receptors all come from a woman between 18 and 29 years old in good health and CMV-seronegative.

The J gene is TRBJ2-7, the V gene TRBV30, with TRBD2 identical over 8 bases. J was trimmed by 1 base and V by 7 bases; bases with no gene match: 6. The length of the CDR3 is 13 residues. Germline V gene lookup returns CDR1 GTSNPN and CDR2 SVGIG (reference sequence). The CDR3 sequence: CASGGAGSYEQYF. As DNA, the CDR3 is TGTGCCTCCGGGGGGGCGGGGTCCTACGAGCAGTACTTC.

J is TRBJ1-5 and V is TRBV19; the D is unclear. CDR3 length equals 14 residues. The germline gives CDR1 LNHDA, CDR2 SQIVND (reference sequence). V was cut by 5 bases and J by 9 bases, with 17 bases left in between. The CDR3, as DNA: TGTGCCAGTAGTGGCCGGGCAGGTGGAGGGCCCCAGCATTTT. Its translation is CASSGRAGGGPQHF.

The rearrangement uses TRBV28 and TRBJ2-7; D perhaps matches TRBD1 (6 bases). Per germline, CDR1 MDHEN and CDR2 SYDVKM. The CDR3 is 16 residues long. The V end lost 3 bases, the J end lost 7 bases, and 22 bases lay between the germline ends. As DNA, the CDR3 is TGTGCCAGCAGTTTCCAGGGGCCGTGGGGAGTGAGGGAGCAGTACTTC. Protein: CASSFQGPWGVREQYF. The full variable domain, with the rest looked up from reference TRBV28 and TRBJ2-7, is DVKVTQSSRYLVKRTGEKVFLECVQDMDHENMFWYRQDPGLGLRLIYFSYDVKMKEKGDIPEGYSVSREKKERFSLILESASTNQTSMYLCASSFQGPWGVREQYFGPGTRLTVT.

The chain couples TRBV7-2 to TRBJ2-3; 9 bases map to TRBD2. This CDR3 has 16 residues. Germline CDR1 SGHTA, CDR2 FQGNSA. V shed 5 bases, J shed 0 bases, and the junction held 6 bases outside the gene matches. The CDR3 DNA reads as TGTGCCAGCAGCCCGCGACTAGCGGCTAGCACAGATACGCAGTATTTT. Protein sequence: CASSPRLAASTDTQYF.

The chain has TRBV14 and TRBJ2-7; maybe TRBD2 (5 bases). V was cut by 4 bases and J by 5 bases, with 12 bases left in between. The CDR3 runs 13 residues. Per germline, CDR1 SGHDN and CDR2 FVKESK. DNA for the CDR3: TGTGCCAGCAGCCCCGGGATTCGTGACGAGCAGTACTTC. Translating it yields CASSPGIRDEQYF.

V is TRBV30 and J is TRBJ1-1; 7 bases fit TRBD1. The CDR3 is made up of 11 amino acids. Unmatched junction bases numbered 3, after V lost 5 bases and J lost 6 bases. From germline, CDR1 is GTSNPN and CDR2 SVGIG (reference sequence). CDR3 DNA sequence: TGTGCCTGGGCCCAGGGGGCTGAAGCTTTCTTT. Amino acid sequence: CAWAQGAEAFF.

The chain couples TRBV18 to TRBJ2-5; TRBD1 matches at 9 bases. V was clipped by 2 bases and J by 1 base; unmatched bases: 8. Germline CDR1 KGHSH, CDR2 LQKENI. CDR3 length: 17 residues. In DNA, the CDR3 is TGTGCCAGCTCACCAAAAGGGACAGGGTCGTTCCAAGAGACCCAGTACTTC. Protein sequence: CASSPKGTGSFQETQYF.

The CDR3 DNA reads as TGTGCCAGCAGTTCCAGACTAGCGGGAGCCCACAATGAGCAGTTCTTC. Its translation: CASSSRLAGAHNEQFF. The chain combines TRBV28 with TRBJ2-1; the match to TRBD2 covers 12 bases. This CDR3 region has 16 residues. Unmatched junction bases numbered 6, after V lost 4 bases and J lost 5 bases. CDR1 MDHEN and CDR2 SYDVKM come from the germline V gene. Complete variable domain (other parts from reference TRBV28 and TRBJ2-1): DVKVTQSSRYLVKRTGEKVFLECVQDMDHENMFWYRQDPGLGLRLIYFSYDVKMKEKGDIPEGYSVSREKKERFSLILESASTNQTSMYLCASSSRLAGAHNEQFFGPGTRLTVL.

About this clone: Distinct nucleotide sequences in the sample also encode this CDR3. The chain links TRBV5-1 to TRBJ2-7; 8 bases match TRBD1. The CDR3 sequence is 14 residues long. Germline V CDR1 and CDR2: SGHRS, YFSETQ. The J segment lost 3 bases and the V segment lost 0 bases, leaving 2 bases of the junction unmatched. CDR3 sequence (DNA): TGCGCCAGCAGCTTGGGTACAGGGGGCTACGAGCAGTACTTC. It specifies CASSLGTGGYEQYF.